This T cell receptor beta chain emerged from a study of T cells in Graves' hyperthyroidism and ophthalmopathy. RNA transcripts gave rise to amplified TCR beta CDR3 regions. A first-round RT-PCR of the TCR CDR3 used the HTBI primer set. MiXCR was run by TCRdb on the multiplex PCR reads, yielding one entry per CDR3 protein. The sample includes hundreds of thousands of distinct CDR3 sequences, approximately 13% of them seen just once. V was clipped by 5 bases and J by 4 bases; unmatched bases: 6. Germline lookup yields CDR1 PRHDT and CDR2 FYEKMQ (reference sequence). The length of the CDR3 is 15 residues. This clonotype was counted at least ten times.

Sample: blood. This sequence joins TRBV13 and TRBJ1-5, with TRBD1 matching 9 bases. This receptor was obtained from a woman under 40 with Graves' hyperthyroidism that later progressed to Graves' ophthalmopathy. The CDR3 DNA reads TGTGCCAGCAGCCGAGGGGGGACAGGGAATCAGCCCCAGCATTTT. It specifies CASSRGGTGNQPQHF.